Below are 17 T cell receptor beta chains sequenced from a single sample in a study of T cells in localized non-small cell lung cancer. Profiling relied on immunoSEQ multiplex PCR, and the TCRdb table lists in-frame clones only, not all of them. This repertoire shows 25,000 to 35,000 clones, around 80% found once; its top ten account for about 15%. The material was peripheral blood, obtained before any cancer treatment. Source of these receptors: a male donor at least 60 years old with stage III squamous cell lung carcinoma.

This chain links TRBV29-1 with TRBJ2-1; 11 nucleotides align to TRBD2. V lost 6 bases, J lost 7 bases, and 8 bases stayed unmatched. This CDR3 region has 14 residues. Germline lookup yields CDR1 SQVTM and CDR2 ANQGSEA. The CDR3: CSVLGASGGNEQFF. The DNA for the CDR3 is TGCAGCGTCTTAGGGGCTAGCGGGGGGAATGAGCAGTTCTTC.

The V call is TRBV28, the J call TRBJ2-1; perhaps TRBD2 as D (6 bases). Germline lookup yields CDR1 MDHEN and CDR2 SYDVKM. V was trimmed by 5 bases and J by 13 bases, leaving 12 bases between them. The CDR3 has 11 residues. Here the CDR3 reads CASSPTRVQFF. The CDR3 DNA reads TGTGCCAGCAGTCCGACTAGGGTCCAGTTCTTC.

The V gene is TRBV7-3, the J gene TRBJ1-1, with D uncertain. The ends were cut back, 4 bases at V and 1 base at J, with 13 bases in the middle. This CDR3 contains 15 residues. In germline, CDR1 is SGHTA, CDR2 FQGTGA. As DNA, the CDR3 is TGTGCCAGCAGCTCAACCTCGGACCCGAACACTGAAGCTTTCTTT. Protein product: CASSSTSDPNTEAFF. Combining the CDR3 with reference TRBV7-3 and TRBJ1-1 gives the whole variable domain GAGVSQTPSNKVTEKGKYVELRCDPISGHTALYWYRQSLGQGPEFLIYFQGTGAADDSGLPNDRFFAVRPEGSVSTLKIQRTERGDSAVYLCASSSTSDPNTEAFFGQGTRLTVV.

The rearrangement links TRBV14 to TRBJ2-2, with D unclear. V lost 1 base and J 4 bases, leaving 4 bases between the germline ends. The length of the CDR3 is 13 residues. Germline CDR1 and CDR2: SGHDN and FVKESK. The CDR3 sequence: CASSQVGTGELFF. CDR3 DNA sequence: TGTGCCAGCAGCCAAGTCGGCACCGGGGAGCTGTTTTTT.

V and J are TRBV7-9 and TRBJ1-2; TRBD1 matches at 8 bases. The germline CDR1 and CDR2 sequences are SEHNR and FQNEAQ (reference sequence). CDR3 size: 14 residues. J gave up 3 bases and V 5 bases, and 5 bases lay outside the gene matches. The CDR3 loop reads CASSGQGADYGYTF. For the CDR3, the DNA is TGTGCCAGCAGCGGTCAGGGGGCTGACTATGGCTACACCTTC.

The CDR3 here is CASSPSQGDGYTF. The CDR3 DNA reads as TGCGCCAGCAGCCCGTCACAGGGGGATGGCTACACCTTC. The gene calls are TRBV4-3 and TRBJ1-2; 8 bases align to TRBD1. V was pared by 4 bases and J by 6 bases, with 4 bases of the junction left unmatched. CDR1 is LGHNA, CDR2 YSLEER, per germline. This CDR3 spans 13 amino acids.

Only one count was recorded for this clone. V and J are TRBV4-3 and TRBJ2-2; 11 bases map to TRBD2. This CDR3 comprises 18 residues. The J segment lost 8 bases and the V segment lost 0 bases, leaving 11 bases of the junction unmatched. Germline V CDR1 and CDR2: LGHNA, YSLEER. In DNA form, the CDR3 reads TGCGCCAGCAGCCAAGATTCCGGGACTAGCGGACCGTCGGGGGAGCTGTTTTTT. It translates to CASSQDSGTSGPSGELFF.

This chain links TRBV19 with TRBJ2-7, with D possibly being TRBD1 or TRBD2 (5 bases each). This CDR3 is 15 amino acids long. The germline V gene has CDR1 LNHDA and CDR2 SQIVND (reference sequence). Trimming took off 4 bases at V and 6 bases at J, with 19 bases between the two ends. The CDR3 loop is CASSTSKQGGGEQYF. Written as DNA, the CDR3 is TGTGCCAGTAGTACCTCGAAGCAGGGTGGGGGCGAGCAGTACTTC.

This clone showed up just a few times. The chain has TRBV12-5 and TRBJ2-3, with D unclear. The CDR3 is made up of 12 amino acids. The ends were cut back, 7 bases at V and 3 bases at J, with 8 bases in the middle. Germline loops: CDR1 LGHNT, CDR2 FRNRAP. Here the CDR3 DNA reads TGTGCTAGTGCCTCCGGGACAGATACGCAGTATTTT. Its protein product is CASASGTDTQYF.

V and J are TRBV19 and TRBJ2-4; 11 bases align to TRBD1. The V segment lost 0 bases and the J segment 6 bases; nucleotides outside the gene matches: 4. Per the germline V gene, CDR1 is LNHDA and CDR2 is SQIVND (reference sequence). The CDR3 runs 16 residues. In DNA form, the CDR3 reads TGTGCCAGTAGTATAGACGGACAGGGGGCGGGAAACATTCAGTACTTC. It translates to CASSIDGQGAGNIQYF. Full variable domain (outside the CDR3, taken from reference TRBV19 and TRBJ2-4): DGGITQSPKYLFRKEGQNVTLSCEQNLNHDAMYWYRQDPGQGLRLIYYSQIVNDFQKGDIAEGYSVSREKKESFPLTVTSAQKNPTAFYLCASSIDGQGAGNIQYFGAGTRLSVL.

The chain is built from TRBV4-3 and TRBJ2-6; D perhaps matches TRBD1 (5 bases). The CDR3 is 20 residues long. Germline lookup yields CDR1 LGHNA and CDR2 YSLEER. V dropped 0 bases and J dropped 1 base, with 19 bases sitting between them. The CDR3 DNA follows: TGCGCCAGCAGCCAAGAGAGCAGGGTTTCAATGGTTTCTGGGGCCAACGTCCTGACTTTC. As protein: CASSQESRVSMVSGANVLTF.

The chain is built from TRBV30 and TRBJ1-2; D might be TRBD1 (6 bases). Germline values: CDR1 GTSNPN, CDR2 SVGIG (reference sequence). Trimming took off 4 bases at V and 0 bases at J, with 21 bases between the two ends. This CDR3 has 17 amino acids. CDR3 bases: TGTGCCTGGACCAACATGCACCCGACAGGAGCTAACTATGGCTACACCTTC. Translation: CAWTNMHPTGANYGYTF.

This clone has only a few counts. The chain's CDR3 is CAIRQTYEQYF. DNA for the CDR3: TGTGCCATCAGACAGACCTACGAGCAGTACTTC. The rearrangement uses TRBV10-3 and TRBJ2-7, with D unresolved. CDR1 and CDR2 (germline): ENHRY, SYGVKD. V was shortened by 6 bases and J by 2 bases, with 5 bases between the two germline ends. The CDR3 length is 11 residues.

The chain uses TRBV7-3 and TRBJ1-1; 7 positions agree with TRBD1. V gave up 4 bases and J gave up 6 bases; unmatched junction bases: 11. Germline CDR1 and CDR2: SGHTA and FQGTGA. The CDR3 has 15 residues. CDR3 DNA sequence: TGTGCCAGCAGCTCCACAGGGGCCCCCGCTGCTGAAGCTTTCTTT. It codes for CASSSTGAPAAEAFF.

The V and J genes are TRBV25-1 and TRBJ1-2; D remains unclear. This CDR3 spans 16 amino acids. CDR1 and CDR2 from the germline V gene are MGHDK and SYGVNS. Deletions cut 3 bases from V and 6 bases from J, with 20 bases between. The CDR3 DNA is TGTGCCAGCAGTGATCCCGTAGGGATCCTCCGTGATGGCTACACCTTC. This encodes CASSDPVGILRDGYTF.

V gene TRBV9 combines with J gene TRBJ1-2; no firm D call. The germline CDR1 and CDR2 sequences are SGDLS and YYNGEE. Trimming took 4 bases from V and 4 from J, leaving 20 bases between them. The CDR3 runs to 16 residues. The CDR3 sequence is CASSPSSGLHRYGYTF. In DNA form, the CDR3 reads TGTGCCAGCAGCCCTAGTTCAGGACTGCACCGCTATGGCTACACCTTC.

V gene TRBV9 combines with J gene TRBJ1-2; D gene unclear. CDR1 SGDLS and CDR2 YYNGEE come from the germline V gene. Trimming shortened V by 5 bases and J by 3 bases, and 8 bases separated the two germline ends. The CDR3 has 12 amino acids. This CDR3 reads CASRQQDYGYTF. CDR3 nucleotides: TGTGCCAGCAGACAGCAAGACTATGGCTACACCTTC.